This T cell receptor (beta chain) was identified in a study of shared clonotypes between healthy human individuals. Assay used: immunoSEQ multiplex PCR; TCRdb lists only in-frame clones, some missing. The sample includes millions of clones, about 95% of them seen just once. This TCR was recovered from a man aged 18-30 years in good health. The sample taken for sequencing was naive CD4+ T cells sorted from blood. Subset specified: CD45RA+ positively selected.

In nucleotides, the CDR3 is TGTGCCAGCAGCTCCCCTCCAGGCGGTAACTATGGCTACACCTTC. Residues: CASSSPPGGNYGYTF. The chain links TRBV9 to TRBJ1-2; D call uncertain. V was pared by 4 bases and J by 1 base, with 14 bases between. The CDR3 runs 15 residues. Germline CDR1 SGDLS, CDR2 YYNGEE.